These 10 T cell receptor beta chains came from one sample sequenced in a study of radiotherapy plus CTLA-4 blockade in lung cancer. Only in-frame clones appear in the TCRdb table, and some are missing; sequencing was by immunoSEQ multiplex PCR. The table has 75,000 to 80,000 clones, around nine tenths seen once; the top ten hold 0.85% to 0.9%. Sequences were derived from peripheral blood, sampled from a patient treated with radiotherapy plus ipilimumab. The receptors come from a human donor with non-small cell lung cancer who had stable disease on radiotherapy plus ipilimumab.

The chain uses TRBV10-1 and TRBJ2-5; D is possibly TRBD1 (6 bases). CDR1 and CDR2 from the germline V gene are WNHNN and SYGVQD (reference sequence). CDR3 length: 13 residues. Trimming left V 10 bases short and J 5 bases short, with 17 bases between. CDR3 loop: CATQQGYGETQYF. The CDR3 coding sequence is TGCGCCACCCAGCAGGGGTACGGGGAGACCCAGTACTTC.

This chain connects TRBV30 to TRBJ2-7; 8 bases align to TRBD2. V trimming: 4 bases; J trimming: 2 bases; junction bases outside the gene matches: 7. Germline values: CDR1 GTSNPN, CDR2 SVGIG (reference sequence). The CDR3 sequence is 14 residues long. CDR3 amino acids: CAWIPSGRPYEQYF. CDR3 nucleotide sequence: TGTGCCTGGATTCCCAGCGGGAGACCCTACGAGCAGTACTTC.

The chain is built from TRBV7-2 and TRBJ1-4; perhaps TRBD1 as D (5 bases). V was shortened by 5 bases and J by 8 bases, with 9 bases between the two germline ends. This CDR3 contains 12 residues. Germline-derived CDR1 and CDR2 are SGHTA and FQGNSA. CDR3 region: CASSLDREKLFF. The CDR3 DNA follows: TGTGCCAGCAGCCTAGACAGAGAAAAACTGTTTTTT.

This chain joins TRBV6-1 and TRBJ1-5, with 7 bases matching TRBD1. Germline CDR1 reads MNHNS; CDR2 reads SASEGT. The CDR3 consists of 15 residues. The V segment lost 4 bases and the J segment 7 bases; nucleotides outside the gene matches: 10. CDR3 DNA: TGTGCCAGCAGTGCTTCTACAGGGGAGAGACAGCCCCAGCATTTT. The encoded protein is CASSASTGERQPQHF.

V and J are TRBV6-5 and TRBJ2-7; the D gene is possibly TRBD1 (6 bases). The CDR3 length is 13 residues. Germline V gene lookup returns CDR1 MNHEY and CDR2 SVGAGI. V was clipped by 3 bases and J by 5 bases, with 11 bases between them. CDR3 sequence: CASSYMGAHEQYF. As DNA, the CDR3 is TGTGCCAGCAGTTATATGGGGGCCCACGAGCAGTACTTC.

This rearrangement joins TRBV2 to TRBJ1-5; D unresolved. The CDR3 extends over 15 amino acids. Trimming removed 2 bases from V and 7 bases from J, with 15 bases in between. Germline CDR1 reads SNHLY; CDR2 reads FYNNEI. CDR3 amino acids: CASSEHSGLGQPQHF. CDR3 nucleotides: TGTGCCAGCAGTGAACATTCCGGGCTTGGACAGCCCCAGCATTTT.

This chain joins TRBV5-1 and TRBJ1-1; tentatively, D is TRBD1 (5 bases). Germline loops: CDR1 SGHRS, CDR2 YFSETQ. The CDR3 extends over 15 amino acids. V was pared by 5 bases and J by 1 base, with 15 bases between. The CDR3 protein is CASRRARGPNTEAFF. The CDR3 coding sequence is TGCGCCAGCAGGCGGGCGAGGGGACCGAACACTGAAGCTTTCTTT.

This clone appeared once. This chain joins TRBV10-3 and TRBJ1-2, with D possibly being TRBD1 (5 bases). From germline, CDR1 is ENHRY and CDR2 SYGVKD. Between the trimmed V and J ends, which lost 6 bases and 3 bases, there was a span of 20 bases. This CDR3 spans 16 amino acids. The CDR3 DNA sequence: TGTGCCATCAGGATAGACAGAATATCCCACCACTATGGCTACACCTTC. Translating it yields CAIRIDRISHHYGYTF.

The chain employs TRBV7-8 and TRBJ2-5; no firm D call. This CDR3 has 12 residues. Deletions cut 4 bases from V and 0 bases from J, with 3 bases between. Per the germline V gene, CDR1 is SGHVS and CDR2 is FQNEAQ. The DNA of the CDR3 is TGTGCCAGCAGCTCCAACCAAGAGACCCAGTACTTC. Amino acids: CASSSNQETQYF.

This clone appeared a single time. The rearrangement joins TRBV2 to TRBJ1-5; D is unresolved. The CDR3 consists of 14 residues. V lost 0 bases and J lost 3, with 6 bases in between. Germline CDR1 and CDR2: SNHLY and FYNNEI. In DNA, the CDR3 is TGTGCCAGCAGTGAAGCGCTTATCAATCAGCCCCAGCATTTT. Translated, it gives CASSEALINQPQHF.